This record concerns one TCR beta chain sequence. The data originate from a study of blood T cell repertoires in COVID-19. The overall study: Donors in the United States, Italy and Spain gave samples during acute or convalescent COVID-19. PBMCs, B-cell-depleted T cells, or T cells provided the cDNA or gDNA that made up the material.

Self-reported history from a screening survey and questionnaire set each donor's cohort. Trimming took 6 bases from V and 5 from J; bases not matched to a gene: 13. The CDR3 contains 17 residues. Looked up from germline, CDR1 is SGDLS and CDR2 is YYNGEE. Profiled with immunoSEQ multiplex PCR; TCRdb holds only in-frame clones, not every one. The sample has roughly 220,000 clones, around 90% seen once. The sample taken for sequencing was PBMCs or T cells enriched from blood (not recorded which). This clonotype was sampled from a woman between 50 and 59 years old with acute COVID-19. The chain recombines TRBV9 with TRBJ2-2; 10 bases line up with TRBD2. CDR3 DNA: TGTGCCAGCACCGTCGGGCTAGCGGGAGTAAATACCGGGGAGCTGTTTTTT. It is translated as CASTVGLAGVNTGELFF.